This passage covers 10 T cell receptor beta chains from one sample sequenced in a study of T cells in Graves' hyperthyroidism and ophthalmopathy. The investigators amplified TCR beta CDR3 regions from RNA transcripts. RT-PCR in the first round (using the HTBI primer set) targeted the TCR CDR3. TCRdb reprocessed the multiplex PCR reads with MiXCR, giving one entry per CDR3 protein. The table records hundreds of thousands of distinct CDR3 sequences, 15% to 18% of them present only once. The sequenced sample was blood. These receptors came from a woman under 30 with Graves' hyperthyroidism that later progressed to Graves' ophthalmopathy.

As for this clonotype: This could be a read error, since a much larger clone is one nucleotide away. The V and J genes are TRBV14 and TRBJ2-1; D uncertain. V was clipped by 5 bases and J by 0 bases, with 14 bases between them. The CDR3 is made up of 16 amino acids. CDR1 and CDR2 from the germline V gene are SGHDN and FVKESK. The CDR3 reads CASSFFGRSSYNEQFF. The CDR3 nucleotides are TGTGCCAGCAGCTTCTTCGGACGGAGCTCCTACAATGAGCAGTTCTTC.

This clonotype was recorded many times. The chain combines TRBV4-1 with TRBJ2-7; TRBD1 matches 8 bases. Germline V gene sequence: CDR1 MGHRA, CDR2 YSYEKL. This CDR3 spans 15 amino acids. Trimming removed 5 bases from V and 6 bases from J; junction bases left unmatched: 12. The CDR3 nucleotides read TGCGCCAGCAGCTACAGGACAGGGCCGGGGAGCGAGCAGTACTTC. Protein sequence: CASSYRTGPGSEQYF.

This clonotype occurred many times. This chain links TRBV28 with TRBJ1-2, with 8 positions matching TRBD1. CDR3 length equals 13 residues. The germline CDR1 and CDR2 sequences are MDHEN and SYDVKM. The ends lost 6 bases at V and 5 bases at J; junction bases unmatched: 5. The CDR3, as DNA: TGTGCCAGCAGGAACGGACAGGGTTATGGCTACACCTTC. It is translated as CASRNGQGYGYTF.

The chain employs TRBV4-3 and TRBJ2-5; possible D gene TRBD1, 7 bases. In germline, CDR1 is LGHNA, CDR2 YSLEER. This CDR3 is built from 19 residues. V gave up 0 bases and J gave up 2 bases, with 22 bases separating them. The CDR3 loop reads CASSQEPPGDRSRQETQYF. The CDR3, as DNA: TGCGCCAGCAGCCAAGAGCCCCCGGGGGACAGATCGCGGCAAGAGACCCAGTACTTC.

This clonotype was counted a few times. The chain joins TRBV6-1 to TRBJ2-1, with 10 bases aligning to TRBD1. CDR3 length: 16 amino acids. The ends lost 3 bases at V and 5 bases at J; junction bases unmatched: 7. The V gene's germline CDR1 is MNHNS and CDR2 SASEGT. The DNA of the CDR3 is TGTGCCAGCAGTGACGGGACAGGGGTTATTCACAATGAGCAGTTCTTC. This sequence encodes CASSDGTGVIHNEQFF.

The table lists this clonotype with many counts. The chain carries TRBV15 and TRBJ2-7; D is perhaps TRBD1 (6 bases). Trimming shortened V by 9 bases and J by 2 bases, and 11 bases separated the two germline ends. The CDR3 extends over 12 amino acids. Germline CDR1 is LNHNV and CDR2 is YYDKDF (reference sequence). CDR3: CATGEGAYEQYF. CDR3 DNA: TGTGCCACTGGCGAGGGGGCCTACGAGCAGTACTTC.

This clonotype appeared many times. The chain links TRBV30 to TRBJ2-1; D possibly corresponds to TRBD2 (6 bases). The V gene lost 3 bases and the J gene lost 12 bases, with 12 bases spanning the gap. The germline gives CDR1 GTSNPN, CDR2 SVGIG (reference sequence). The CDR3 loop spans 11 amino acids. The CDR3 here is CAWSRDWGQFF. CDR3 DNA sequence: TGTGCCTGGAGCCGGGACTGGGGGCAGTTCTTC.

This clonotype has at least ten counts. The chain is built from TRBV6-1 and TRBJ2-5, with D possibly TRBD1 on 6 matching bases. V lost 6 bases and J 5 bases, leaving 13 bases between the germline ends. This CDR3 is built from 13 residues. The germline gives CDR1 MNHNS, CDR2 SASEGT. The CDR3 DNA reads TGTGCCAGCAGGGTGACAGGCAGGGAGACCCAGTACTTC. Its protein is CASRVTGRETQYF.

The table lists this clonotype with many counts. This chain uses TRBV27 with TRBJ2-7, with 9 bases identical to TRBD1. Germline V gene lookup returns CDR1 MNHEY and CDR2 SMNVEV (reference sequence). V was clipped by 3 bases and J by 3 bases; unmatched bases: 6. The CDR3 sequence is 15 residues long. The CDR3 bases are TGTGCCAGCAGTTTCACCGGGACAGGGATCTACGAGCAGTACTTC. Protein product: CASSFTGTGIYEQYF.

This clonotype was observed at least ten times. The DNA of the CDR3 is TGTGCCAGCAGTCCACGACAGGGTTCGGCTGAAGCTTTCTTT. It codes for CASSPRQGSAEAFF. The chain links TRBV27 to TRBJ1-1; TRBD1 agrees at 7 bases. The V gene's germline CDR1 is MNHEY and CDR2 SMNVEV (reference sequence). The CDR3 contains 14 residues. V shed 5 bases, J shed 6 bases, and the junction held 9 bases outside the gene matches.